The 9 T cell receptor beta chains reported below all come from one sample, sequenced in a study of tumor-infiltrating lymphocytes in primary liver carcinoma. It was from about 19-30 mg of unsorted bulk tissue that RNA and DNA were co-extracted. TCR beta cDNA was prepared out of around 460 ng total RNA by means of a constant-region primer. Construction of TCR beta libraries relied on three successive nested multiplex PCR rounds employing slightly modified ARM-PCR. Amplification in the first two PCR rounds was performed using TRBV1-TRBV30 forward primers and a C-beta reverse primer for 10 cycles each. TCRdb used MiXCR to reprocess the multiplex PCR reads, holding one entry per CDR3 protein. The sample has just under 45,000 distinct CDR3 sequences, around 70% seen once; the top ten hold about 18%. The sample taken for sequencing was liver tumor tissue from sampling region 2. Described subset: tumor region T2, inferior pole. These receptors originate from a man aged 40-49 years with primary liver carcinoma and hepatitis B virus infection.

In the case of this clonotype: The junction differs from germline at one of its ends, possibly a read error. The genes are TRBV5-1 and TRBJ2-5, with 8 bases aligning to TRBD1. This CDR3 region has 15 residues. CDR1 and CDR2 (germline): SGHRS, YFSETQ. The CDR3 is CASNLPGGEGETQCF. The CDR3 nucleotides read TGCGCCAGCAACTTACCAGGGGGCGAAGGAGAGACCCAGTGCTTC.

The chain carries TRBV7-9 and TRBJ2-6, with a possible D match to TRBD1 (6 bases). In germline, CDR1 is SEHNR, CDR2 FQNEAQ (reference sequence). The CDR3 sequence is 17 residues long. V was trimmed by 5 bases and J by 0 bases, leaving 14 bases between them. The CDR3 coding sequence is TGTGCCAGCAGCCCTGACAGGTTAAACTCTGGGGCCAACGTCCTGACTTTC. Translation gives CASSPDRLNSGANVLTF.

In regard to this clonotype: The CDR3 carries no conserved terminal phenylalanine or tryptophan, so it likely arises from a read error. The rearrangement links TRBV5-1 to TRBJ2-2; TRBD1 matches at 7 bases. This CDR3 has 15 residues. The germline gives CDR1 SGHRS, CDR2 YFSETQ. In nucleotides, the CDR3 is TGCGCCAGCAGTTCCGGGACAGCGAAGACCGGGGAGCTGTTTCTT. Its protein product is CASSSGTAKTGELFL.

The sample holds a few counts of this clonotype. Compared with germline, one end of the junction differs, possibly owing to a read error. CDR3 DNA: TGTGTCAGCAGCTTCAGGGGAGCTGGAAACACCATATATTTT. As protein: CVSSFRGAGNTIYF. V and J are TRBV5-6 and TRBJ1-3, with D perhaps TRBD1 (6 bases). The CDR3 spans 14 residues. The germline CDR1 and CDR2 sequences are SGHDT and YYEEEE.

As to this clonotype: It is likely a read error, because the conserved phenylalanine at the end of the CDR3 is missing. The chain is built from TRBV7-6 and TRBJ2-2; the D gene is possibly TRBD2 (5 bases). CDR3 length: 16 amino acids. Germline V gives CDR1 SGHVS, CDR2 FNYEAQ. The ends were cut back, 2 bases at V and 6 bases at J, with 16 bases in the middle. CDR3 loop: CASSLSSGSIAGELFS. The CDR3, as DNA: TGTGCCAGCAGCTTATCTAGTGGGAGTATAGCCGGGGAGCTGTTTTCT.

This clonotype was detected ten times or more. A read error is possible here, since a much larger clone lies one base away. J is TRBJ2-1 and V is TRBV5-8; TRBD2 matches 11 bases. CDR3 length equals 17 residues. CDR1 and CDR2 (germline): SGHTS, YDEGEE. The CDR3 DNA sequence: TGTGCCGGCAGCCCGCTGGGACTAGCGGCCTCCTACAATGAGCAGTTCTTC. Its protein product is CAGSPLGLAASYNEQFF. The full variable domain, its missing parts supplied by reference TRBV5-8 and TRBJ2-1, is EAGVTQSPTHLIKTRGQQATLRCSPISGHTSVYWYQQALGLGLQFLLWYDEGEERNRGNFPPRFSGRQFPNYSSELNVNALELEDSALYLCAGSPLGLAASYNEQFFGPGTRLTVL.

About this clonotype: The DNA is omitted, as the CDR3 cannot be located on it reliably, and the CDR3 follows TCRdb's listing. This sequence joins TRBV28 and TRBJ1-5; the table gives TRBD1 as D, unverified against the DNA. Germline lookup yields CDR1 MDHEN and CDR2 SYDVKM. The CDR3 is made up of 18 amino acids, end residues included. This CDR3 reads CASSLPNWAGGSNQPRHF.

This clonotype was found once. The junction shows a germline mismatch at one end, possibly a read error. The V gene is TRBV11-2, the J gene TRBJ2-3, with D possibly called TRBD1 or TRBD2 (5 bases each). Germline V CDR1 and CDR2: SGHAT, FQNNGV. CDR3 length: 17 amino acids. CDR3 loop: CASTIRRLKGSTDTKYF. For the CDR3, the DNA is TGTGCCAGCACCATCCGGAGGCTAAAGGGGAGCACAGATACGAAGTATTTT.

This chain joins TRBV9 and TRBJ1-1; 7 bases agree with TRBD1. CDR1 and CDR2 (germline): SGDLS, YYNGEE. The CDR3 runs to 15 residues. V trimming: 1 base; J trimming: 1 base; junction bases outside the gene matches: 4. The DNA of the CDR3 is TGTGCCAGCAGCGTAACAGGGGACTCGAACACTGAAGCTTTCTTT. Protein: CASSVTGDSNTEAFF. Variable domain in full (rest from reference TRBV9 and TRBJ1-1): DSGVTQTPKHLITATGQRVTLRCSPRSGDLSVYWYQQSLDQGLQFLIQYYNGEERAKGNILERFSAQQFPDLHSELNLSSLELGDSALYFCASSVTGDSNTEAFFGQGTRLTVV.